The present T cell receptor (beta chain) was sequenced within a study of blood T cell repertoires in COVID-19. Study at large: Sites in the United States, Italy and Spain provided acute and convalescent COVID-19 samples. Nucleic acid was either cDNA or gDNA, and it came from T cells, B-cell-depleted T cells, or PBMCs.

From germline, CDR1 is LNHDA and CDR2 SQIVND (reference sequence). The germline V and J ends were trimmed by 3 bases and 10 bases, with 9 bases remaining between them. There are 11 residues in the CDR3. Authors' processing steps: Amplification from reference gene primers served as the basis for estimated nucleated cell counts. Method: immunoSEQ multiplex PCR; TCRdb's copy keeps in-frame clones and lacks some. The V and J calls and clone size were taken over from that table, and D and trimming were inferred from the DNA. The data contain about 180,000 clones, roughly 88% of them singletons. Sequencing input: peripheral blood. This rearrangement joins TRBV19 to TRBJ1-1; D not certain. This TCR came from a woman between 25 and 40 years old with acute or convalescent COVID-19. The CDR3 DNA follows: TGTGCCAGTAGTATCGATCGGGGAGCTTTCTTT. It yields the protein CASSIDRGAFF.